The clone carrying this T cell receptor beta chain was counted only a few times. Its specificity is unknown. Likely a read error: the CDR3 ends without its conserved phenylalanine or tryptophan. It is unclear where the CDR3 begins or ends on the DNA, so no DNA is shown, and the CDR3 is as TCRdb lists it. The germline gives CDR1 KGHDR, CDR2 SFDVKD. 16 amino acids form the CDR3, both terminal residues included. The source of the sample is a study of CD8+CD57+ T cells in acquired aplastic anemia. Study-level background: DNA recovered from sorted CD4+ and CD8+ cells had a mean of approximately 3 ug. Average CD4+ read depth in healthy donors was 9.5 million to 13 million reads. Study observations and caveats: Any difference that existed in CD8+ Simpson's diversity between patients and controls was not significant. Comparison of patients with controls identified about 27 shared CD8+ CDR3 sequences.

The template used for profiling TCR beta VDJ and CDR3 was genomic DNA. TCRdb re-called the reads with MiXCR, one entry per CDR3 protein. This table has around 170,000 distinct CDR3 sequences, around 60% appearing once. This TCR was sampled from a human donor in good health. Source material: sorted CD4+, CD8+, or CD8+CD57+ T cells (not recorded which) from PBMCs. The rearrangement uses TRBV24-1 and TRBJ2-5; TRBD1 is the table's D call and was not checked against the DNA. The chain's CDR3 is CATSDLADSLGETRYL.